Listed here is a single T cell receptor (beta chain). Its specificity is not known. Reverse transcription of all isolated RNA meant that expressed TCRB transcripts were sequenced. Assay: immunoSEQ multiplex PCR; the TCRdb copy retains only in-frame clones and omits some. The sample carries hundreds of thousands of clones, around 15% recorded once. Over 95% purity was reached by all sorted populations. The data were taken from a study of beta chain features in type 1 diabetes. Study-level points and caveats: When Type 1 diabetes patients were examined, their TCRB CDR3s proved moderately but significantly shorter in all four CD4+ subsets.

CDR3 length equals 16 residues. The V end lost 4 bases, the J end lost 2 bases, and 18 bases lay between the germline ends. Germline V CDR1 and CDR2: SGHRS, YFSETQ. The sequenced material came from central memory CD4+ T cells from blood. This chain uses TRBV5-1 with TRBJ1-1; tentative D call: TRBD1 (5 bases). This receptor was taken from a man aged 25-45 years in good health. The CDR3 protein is CASSALTAARNTEAFF. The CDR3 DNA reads TGCGCCAGCAGCGCCTTGACAGCCGCTCGCAACACTGAAGCTTTCTTT.